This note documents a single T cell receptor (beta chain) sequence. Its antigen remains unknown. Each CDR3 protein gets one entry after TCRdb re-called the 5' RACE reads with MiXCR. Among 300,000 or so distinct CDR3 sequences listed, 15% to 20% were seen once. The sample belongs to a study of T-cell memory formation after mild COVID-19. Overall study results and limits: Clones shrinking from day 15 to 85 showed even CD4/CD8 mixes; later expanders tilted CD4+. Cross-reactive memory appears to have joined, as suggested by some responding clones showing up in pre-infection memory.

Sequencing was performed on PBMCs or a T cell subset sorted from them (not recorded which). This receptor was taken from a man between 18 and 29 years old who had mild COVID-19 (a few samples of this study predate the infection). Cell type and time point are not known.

The CDR3 nucleotides are TGCGCCAGCAGCGGAGACAGGGGGGGCACTGAAGCTTTCTTT. This gives the protein CASSGDRGGTEAFF. J is TRBJ1-1 and V is TRBV5-1, with 9 bases aligning to TRBD1. Germline trimming cut 4 bases from V and 4 bases from J; bases unmatched to any gene: 5. Germline assignment: CDR1 SGHRS and CDR2 YFSETQ. CDR3 length: 14 amino acids.